This T cell receptor beta chain comes out of a study of T-cell reconstitution after alpha-beta-depleted transplantation in children (dated by TCRdb to 2015 to 2016). Regarding the complete study: Using TCR repertoire profiling, the study quantitatively followed how T-cell immune reconstitution unfolded in children after TCRalphabeta/CD19-depleted allogeneic hematopoietic cell transplantation.

Ends trimmed: V by 3 bases, J by 2 bases; bases unmatched to a gene: 2. The CDR3 numbers 14 residues from cysteine through phenylalanine. Only CDR3 DNA is held: 42 bases, read in frame from base 1. Based on the germline V gene, the CDR1 and CDR2 sequences are MGHDK and SYGVNS. Library prep was done by PCR. For sequencing, an Illumina HiSeq 2500 was employed. TCR library preparation used molecular barcoding, with unique molecular identifiers applied to normalize quantification of the TCRbeta repertoire. The public reads were reprocessed in TCRdb via fastp at Q25 and MiXCR, keeping in-frame beta chains. For every CDR3 protein sequence, its rows merge into one entry that carries the most common genes and DNA. In all, the sample holds nearly 400,000 distinct CDR3 sequences, and just over 20% of those were seen once. 3.5% to 4% of the sample lies in the top ten. This clonotype was seen more than once but under ten times. Its antigen remains unidentified. No per-base quality is available; no much larger clone lies one base away.

This material consisted of PBMCs from the stem cell graft donor, taken from the stem cell graft. The chain is encoded by TRBV25-1 joined to TRBJ2-7; 9 central nucleotides agree with TRBD1. The sequence was obtained from a human donor who donated a stem cell graft to a child with acute myeloid leukemia. CDR3 loop: CASSEGQGPYEQYF. The bases are TGTGCCAGCAGTGAGGGACAGGGCCCCTACGAGCAGTACTTC.